The clone carrying this T cell receptor (beta chain) came up many times. The antigen is not known. These data originate in a study of T-cell memory formation after mild COVID-19. The study, taken as a whole, reports: Among contracting clones, CD4+ were mainly CM/EM and CD8+ enriched in EMRA. Clones contracting day 15 to 85 were balanced CD4/CD8; later expanders leaned CD4+.

TCRdb re-called the 5' RACE reads with MiXCR, one entry per CDR3 protein. The sample yields hundreds of thousands of distinct CDR3 sequences, less than 20% seen once. The TCR was taken from a man younger than 30 who had mild COVID-19 (a few samples of this study predate the infection). Cell type and time point are not known. Sequences were obtained from PBMCs or a T cell subset sorted from them (not recorded which).

The CDR3 coding sequence is TGTGCCAGCAATTCGGCAGGTGGGAAGTACAATGAGCAGTTCTTC. It codes for CASNSAGGKYNEQFF. The genes are TRBV6-2 or TRBV6-3 and TRBJ2-1, with D uncertain. The germline gives CDR1 MNHEY, CDR2 SVGEGT. CDR3 size: 15 residues. Trimming cost V 7 bases and J 4 bases, with 17 bases left between them.